The rows below give T cell receptor beta chains drawn from one sample of a study of blood T cell repertoires in COVID-19. Data came from immunoSEQ multiplex PCR; TCRdb stores just in-frame clones and leaves some out. The table records 110,000 to 150,000 clones, 70% to 90% of them present only once. Specimen: PBMCs or T cells enriched from blood (not recorded which). All receptors come from a man aged 45-60 years who had recovered from COVID-19. CDR3s include the opening cysteine and the closing phenylalanine or tryptophan. D genes are given only for firm matches. Clone size appears in some rows only: once, few, many, or a class for an expanded clone.

D gene	V gene	CDR3 length	clone size	J gene	CDR3 DNA	CDR3 protein
TRBD2	TRBV7-3	12	once	TRBJ2-1	TGTGCCAGCAGTTCGGGGGGAATTGAGCAGTTCTTC	CASSSGGIEQFF
-	TRBV9	13	once	TRBJ1-4	TGTGCCAGCAGCGTAGCCTTGCAGGGCCAACTGTTTTTT	CASSVALQGQLFF
-	TRBV5-1	14	-	TRBJ1-1	TGCGCCAGCATGGGTGGGGGACATAACACTGAAGCTTTCTTT	CASMGGGHNTEAFF
TRBD2	TRBV10-3	18	few	TRBJ2-4	TGTGCCATCAGTCCTGGACTAGCGGGGGGTTTAGCCAAAAACATTCAGTACTTC	CAISPGLAGGLAKNIQYF
-	TRBV5-1	15	-	TRBJ2-3	TGCGCCAGCAGCCCTAGGACTACTTGGGAAGATACGCAGTATTTT	CASSPRTTWEDTQYF
-	TRBV6-2/TRBV6-3	13	-	TRBJ1-5	TGTGCCAGCAGCTATTTTAGCAATCAGCCCCAGCATTTT	CASSYFSNQPQHF
-	TRBV5-1	12	-	TRBJ2-5	TGCGCCAGCAGCTTGGATTCGGAGACCCAGTACTTC	CASSLDSETQYF
-	TRBV7-9	18	-	TRBJ1-6	TGTGCCAGCAGCTATACTGGCGGGGGGAGCTCCTATAATTCACCCCTCCACTTT	CASSYTGGGSSYNSPLHF
TRBD2	TRBV19	17	-	TRBJ2-5	TGTGCCAGTAGTACTCTTAAGACTAGCGGCCTTACGCGGACCCAGTACTTC	CASSTLKTSGLTRTQYF
-	TRBV7-9	13	-	TRBJ1-3	TGTGCCAGCAGCTTGAGTACTGGAAACACCATATATTTT	CASSLSTGNTIYF
TRBD2	TRBV6-2/TRBV6-3	16	-	TRBJ2-7	TGTGCCAGCAGCAGAATGCCCACTAGCGGAGCCTACGAGCAGTACTTC	CASSRMPTSGAYEQYF
TRBD2	TRBV19	14	once	TRBJ2-7	TGTGCCAGTAGACGACTAGCGGGAGATGGGGAGCAGTACTTC	CASRRLAGDGEQYF
-	TRBV6-5	14	few	TRBJ1-3	TGTGCCAGCAGCAGGGAATTTTCTGGAAACACCATATATTTT	CASSREFSGNTIYF
-	TRBV18	16	-	TRBJ1-1	TGTGCCAGCTCCCCTAAACAGGGTGGGTTCCAGACTGAAGCTTTCTTT	CASSPKQGGFQTEAFF
-	TRBV5-5	16	-	TRBJ1-4	TGTGCCAGCAGCTTGACAGCCAGGGGCGGCGGTGAAAAACTGTTTTTT	CASSLTARGGGEKLFF
TRBD1	TRBV6-5	16	-	TRBJ1-3	TGTGCCAGCAGTTACAGGGGGCTTCACTCTGGAAACACCATATATTTT	CASSYRGLHSGNTIYF
TRBD2	TRBV7-9	14	-	TRBJ2-3	TGTGCCAGCAGCACAGGACTAGTTTCGGATACGCAGTATTTT	CASSTGLVSDTQYF
TRBD2	TRBV19	17	-	TRBJ2-7	TGTGCCAGTAGTATAGGGGGACTAGCGGGAGGTCTCTACGAGCAGTACTTC	CASSIGGLAGGLYEQYF
-	TRBV12-2	14	-	TRBJ2-7	TGTGCAAGTCGCTTGAGAGTGCAACCCTACGAGCAGTACTTC	CASRLRVQPYEQYF
-	TRBV10-3	11	-	TRBJ1-1	TGTGCCACCGCCAGGGATACTGAAGCTTTCTTT	CATARDTEAFF
-	TRBV18	14	-	TRBJ2-3	TGTGCCAGCTCTCCTGTTACGGGCACAGATACGCAGTATTTT	CASSPVTGTDTQYF
TRBD2	TRBV9	15	-	TRBJ2-1	TGTGCCAGCAGCGTAACAGCGGGGGGGCGCAATGAGCAGTTCTTC	CASSVTAGGRNEQFF
-	TRBV6-1	18	once	TRBJ1-5	TGTGCCAGCAGTGATGGATTCAAGAGGGCCTATAGCAATCAGCCCCAGCATTTT	CASSDGFKRAYSNQPQHF
-	TRBV6-1	16	-	TRBJ2-5	TGTGCCAGCAGTGAATCCCATATGCGCATTGAAGAGACCCAGTACTTC	CASSESHMRIEETQYF
TRBD2	TRBV28	16	-	TRBJ2-1	TGTGCCAGCAGTTTCTCACTAGCGGGGTCCTACAATGAGCAGTTCTTC	CASSFSLAGSYNEQFF
TRBD2	TRBV28	16	-	TRBJ2-5	TGTGCCAGCAGTTTAAGGCGGGGGGGCCCCCGGGAGACCCAGTACTTC	CASSLRRGGPRETQYF
-	TRBV18	14	-	TRBJ2-3	TGTGCCAGCTCACCTGAGGGAATCACAGATACGCAGTATTTT	CASSPEGITDTQYF
TRBD1	TRBV7-2	12	-	TRBJ2-7	TGTGCCAGCAGCCAACAGGGGTACGAGCAGTACTTC	CASSQQGYEQYF
TRBD1	TRBV6-4	14	once	TRBJ2-1	TGTGCCAGCAGGGGACAGGGGGCGCGGAATGAGCAGTTCTTC	CASRGQGARNEQFF
TRBD1	TRBV11-3	14	-	TRBJ2-1	TGTGCCAGCAGCTTACAGGGGGCCTACAATGAGCAGTTCTTC	CASSLQGAYNEQFF
-	TRBV5-8	14	-	TRBJ1-2	TGTGCCAGCAGCTTGGCGGAGGGGAGGTATGGCTACACCTTC	CASSLAEGRYGYTF
TRBD1	TRBV14	14	-	TRBJ2-7	TGTGCCAGCAGCCCTAATGGACAGGGCTACGAGCAGTACTTC	CASSPNGQGYEQYF
-	TRBV5-5	15	-	TRBJ2-1	TGTGCCAGCAGCCGGGGAGAGTTCTCCTACAATGAGCAGTTCTTC	CASSRGEFSYNEQFF
-	TRBV12-3/TRBV12-4	11	-	TRBJ2-7	TGTGCCAGCAGGCTTAGCCTCGAGCAGTACTTC	CASRLSLEQYF
TRBD1	TRBV3-1/TRBV3-2	15	-	TRBJ1-1	TGTGCCAGCAGCCCACGGGACAGCATGAACACTGAAGCTTTCTTT	CASSPRDSMNTEAFF
-	TRBV3-1/TRBV3-2	14	-	TRBJ1-1	TGTGCCAGCAGCCAAGTTATTGCGATCGGTGGAGCTTTCTTT	CASSQVIAIGGAFF
-	TRBV19	14	-	TRBJ2-7	TGTGCCAGTAAGACTAGTTTTGGCCCCTACGAGCAGTACTTC	CASKTSFGPYEQYF
-	TRBV30	13	-	TRBJ1-2	TGTGCCCGGCGGGGGAGGGGGGTGGATGGCTACACCTTC	CARRGRGVDGYTF
-	TRBV9	15	-	TRBJ2-1	TGTGCCAGCACCCTCGGTGGGGAGTCCTACAATGAGCAGTTCTTC	CASTLGGESYNEQFF
-	TRBV28	15	-	TRBJ1-5	TGTGCCAGCAGTTTATCAGGGGATAGCAATCAGCCCCAGCATTTT	CASSLSGDSNQPQHF
-	TRBV28	16	-	TRBJ2-1	TGTGCCAGCAGTTCCGGCCGAAGGGGCGGTTACAATGAGCAGTTCTTC	CASSSGRRGGYNEQFF
TRBD2	TRBV3-1/TRBV3-2	16	-	TRBJ2-1	TGTGCCAGCAGCCTCTCACTAGCGGGGGGGCCGAATGAGCAGTTCTTC	CASSLSLAGGPNEQFF
TRBD1	TRBV24-1	16	-	TRBJ1-1	TGTGCCACCAGTGATCGCCGGGGACAGGGGGGGACTGAAGCTTTCTTT	CATSDRRGQGGTEAFF
-	TRBV13	16	-	TRBJ1-3	TGTGCCAGCAGCTTAGGCCCAGGGGACTATGGAAACACCATATATTTT	CASSLGPGDYGNTIYF
TRBD1	TRBV5-1	13	-	TRBJ1-2	TGCGCCAGCAGCTTGGACAGGGGTTATGGCTACACCTTC	CASSLDRGYGYTF
TRBD1	TRBV30	14	-	TRBJ1-2	TGTGCCTGGAACCCCTCAGGGGGCGACTTTGGCTACACCTTC	CAWNPSGGDFGYTF
TRBD2	TRBV10-3	16	-	TRBJ2-5	TGTGCCATCAGTGCCTATAGCGGGGGGGCCGGGGAGACCCAGTACTTC	CAISAYSGGAGETQYF
TRBD2	TRBV2	15	-	TRBJ2-3	TGTGCCAGCAGACCCCGGACTAGCGGCGGAGATACGCAGTATTTT	CASRPRTSGGDTQYF
-	TRBV9	14	-	TRBJ2-3	TGTGCCAGCAGCGTACAAACTAGCACAGATACGCAGTATTTT	CASSVQTSTDTQYF
-	TRBV18	13	-	TRBJ1-4	TGTGCCAGCTCACCACCGGGGGGTGAAAAACTGTTTTTT	CASSPPGGEKLFF
TRBD1	TRBV4-2	16	-	TRBJ1-3	TGTGCCAGCAGCCATACAGGGGGCGCCTCTGGAAACACCATATATTTT	CASSHTGGASGNTIYF
-	TRBV20-1	13	-	TRBJ1-6	TGCAGTGCTAGTCCCTTCGACATTCCACCCCTCCACTTT	CSASPFDIPPLHF
TRBD2	TRBV28	15	-	TRBJ2-1	TGTGCCACCCGCCGCGGGAGGGCCTTCTACAATGAGCAGTTCTTC	CATRRGRAFYNEQFF
-	TRBV5-4	14	-	TRBJ2-3	TGTGCCAGCAGCTTAGCGCCGGGCACAGATACGCAGTATTTT	CASSLAPGTDTQYF
TRBD2	TRBV19	14	-	TRBJ2-7	TGTGCCAGTAGTATAGCGGGAGGGCCGTACGAGCAGTACTTC	CASSIAGGPYEQYF
-	TRBV7-3	15	-	TRBJ1-3	TGTGCCAGCAGCTTAACTGGGGGACTTGGAAACACCATATATTTT	CASSLTGGLGNTIYF
TRBD1	TRBV7-3	14	-	TRBJ1-3	TGTGCCAGCAGCTTACAGGGGGGCGGAAACACCATATATTTT	CASSLQGGGNTIYF
TRBD2	TRBV7-2	15	-	TRBJ2-7	TGTGCCAGCAGCTTAGGGACTAGCGGACTCTACGAGCAGTACTTC	CASSLGTSGLYEQYF
TRBD1	TRBV7-9	15	-	TRBJ2-2	TGTGCCAGCAGCTCCTGGGACAGGTGGACCGGGGAGCTGTTTTTT	CASSSWDRWTGELFF
-	TRBV2	13	-	TRBJ1-2	TGTGCCAGCAGTAGGGGCAACAACTATGGCTACACCTTC	CASSRGNNYGYTF